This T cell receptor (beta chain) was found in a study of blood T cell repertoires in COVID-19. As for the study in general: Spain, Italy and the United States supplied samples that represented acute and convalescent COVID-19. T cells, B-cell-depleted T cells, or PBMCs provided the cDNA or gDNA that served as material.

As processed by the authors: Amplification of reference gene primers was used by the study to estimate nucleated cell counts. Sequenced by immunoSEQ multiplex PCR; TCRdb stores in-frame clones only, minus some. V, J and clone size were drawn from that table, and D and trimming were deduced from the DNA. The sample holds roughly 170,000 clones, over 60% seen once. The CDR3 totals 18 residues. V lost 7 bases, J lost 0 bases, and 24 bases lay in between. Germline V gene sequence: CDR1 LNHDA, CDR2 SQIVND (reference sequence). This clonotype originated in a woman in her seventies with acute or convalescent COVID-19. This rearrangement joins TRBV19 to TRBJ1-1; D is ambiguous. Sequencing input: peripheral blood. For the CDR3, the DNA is TGTGCCAGTAAGATAGTGGCGGATCGATGGCAGATGAACACTGAAGCTTTCTTT. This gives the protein CASKIVADRWQMNTEAFF.